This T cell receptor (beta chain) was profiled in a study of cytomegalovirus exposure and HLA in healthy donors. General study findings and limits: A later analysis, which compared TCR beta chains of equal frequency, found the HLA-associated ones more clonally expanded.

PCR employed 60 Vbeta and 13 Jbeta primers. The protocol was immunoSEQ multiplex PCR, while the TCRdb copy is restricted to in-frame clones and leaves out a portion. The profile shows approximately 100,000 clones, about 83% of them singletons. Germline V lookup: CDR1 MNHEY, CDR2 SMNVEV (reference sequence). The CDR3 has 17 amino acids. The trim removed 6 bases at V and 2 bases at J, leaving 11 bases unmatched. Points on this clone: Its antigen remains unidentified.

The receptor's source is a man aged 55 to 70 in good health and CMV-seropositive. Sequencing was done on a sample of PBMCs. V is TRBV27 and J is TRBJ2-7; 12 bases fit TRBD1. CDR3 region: CASSLIPGQGAPYEQYF. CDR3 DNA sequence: TGTGCCAGCAGCCTAATACCGGGACAGGGGGCACCCTACGAGCAGTACTTC.